This T cell receptor beta chain was identified in a study of technical replicates of blood from a handful of donors. Germline V gives CDR1 MGHRA, CDR2 YSYEKL. The CDR3 spans 16 residues. V was trimmed by 3 bases and J by 0 bases, leaving 12 bases between them. Using immunoSEQ multiplex PCR, the repertoire was profiled, and TCRdb retains in-frame clones only, with some absent. The table shows about 70,000 clones, with around 97% occurring only once. The sequence came from a human donor in good health. The specimen was T cells isolated from PBMCs. The chain combines TRBV4-1 with TRBJ1-5, with D uncertain. The CDR3 protein is CASSQVQSYSNQPQHF. DNA of the CDR3: TGCGCCAGCAGCCAGGTACAGTCATATAGCAATCAGCCCCAGCATTTT.